The 12 T cell receptor beta chains presented below share a single source sample, sequenced in a study of metastatic and nonmetastatic thyroid tumors. Ahead of thyroid surgery, no patient had received treatment of any kind. TCRdb re-called clones from the PCR reads using MiXCR. The sample has about 25,000 clones, approximately 22% seen once. Input material: adjacent normal tissue. These receptors all come from a female donor with papillary thyroid cancer or a benign thyroid nodule (not recorded which). Some clones in this sample may be carry-over from other donors' samples.

This clone was seen only a few times. This may arise from a read error, as a much more abundant clone is one base away. Additional DNA sequences in this sample encode the identical CDR3. CDR3 sequence (DNA): TGTGCCAGCAGCCCCCGAGGGGGTGGCAGTGGCACAGATACGCAGTATTTT. Protein: CASSPRGGGSGTDTQYF. The gene calls are TRBV9 and TRBJ2-3, with TRBD1 as a possible D gene (6 bases). V dropped 4 bases and J dropped 1 base, with 19 bases sitting between them. The V gene's germline CDR1 is SGDLS and CDR2 YYNGEE. The CDR3 has 17 amino acids.

The sample holds many counts of this clone. V usage is TRBV7-2 and J usage is TRBJ2-7; 9 bases match TRBD1. Germline V gene lookup returns CDR1 SGHTA and CDR2 FQGNSA. After removal of 3 bases from V and 5 bases from J, the junction contained 8 bases not matched to a gene. The CDR3 consists of 15 residues. The CDR3 bases are TGTGCCAGCAGCTTCACTGGACAGGGGATAAACGAGCAGTACTTC. Amino acids: CASSFTGQGINEQYF. The full variable domain, rest sourced from reference TRBV7-2 and TRBJ2-7, is GAGVSQSPSNKVTEKGKDVELRCDPISGHTALYWYRQSLGQGLEFLIYFQGNSAPDKSGLPSDRFSAERTGGSVSTLTIQRTQQEDSAVYLCASSFTGQGINEQYFGPGTRLTVT.

A note on this clone: One end of the junction is discordant with germline, which a read error may explain. The rearrangement links TRBV24-1 to TRBJ2-4, with D tentatively TRBD1 (6 bases). The CDR3 loop spans 14 amino acids. CDR1 is KGHDR and CDR2 is SFDVKD in the germline V gene. The CDR3: CATSTGRGKNIHYF. The CDR3 region has the DNA TGTGCCACCAGTACAGGTAGGGGGAAAAACATTCATTACTTC.

The chain joins TRBV7-2 to TRBJ1-1; D gene uncertain. The CDR3 has 13 amino acids. The V gene lost 4 bases and the J gene lost 0 bases, with 6 bases spanning the gap. Germline CDR1 is SGHTA and CDR2 is FQGNSA. The DNA of the CDR3 is TGTGCCAGCAGCTCCTATTTGAACACTGAAGCTTTCTTT. Encoded protein: CASSSYLNTEAFF.

The table lists this clone with many counts. The gene calls are TRBV5-1 and TRBJ1-2; D is unresolved. CDR3 length: 13 amino acids. Germline values: CDR1 SGHRS, CDR2 YFSETQ. The germline V and J ends were trimmed by 4 bases and 3 bases, with 10 bases remaining between them. The CDR3 DNA sequence: TGCGCCAGCAGCCCGGACCGAGACTATGGCTACACCTTC. The encoded protein is CASSPDRDYGYTF.

This clone ranks as medium-sized. The rearrangement joins TRBV7-2 to TRBJ1-1; maybe TRBD1 (5 bases). V lost 1 base, J lost 4 bases, and 13 bases lay in between. This CDR3 has 15 amino acids. CDR1 is SGHTA and CDR2 is FQGNSA in the germline V gene. The CDR3 loop is CASSLVGGMGTEAFF. The DNA of the CDR3 is TGTGCCAGCAGCTTAGTCGGGGGTATGGGCACTGAAGCTTTCTTT.

This clone was found a few times. One end of the junction fails to match germline, which may point to a read error. V is TRBV27 and J is TRBJ1-2, with 8 positions matching TRBD1. CDR1 is MNHEY, CDR2 SMNVEV, per germline (reference sequence). CDR3 length: 13 residues. The CDR3 here is CANSPQGAYCYTF. Written as DNA, the CDR3 is TGTGCCAACAGTCCCCAGGGGGCCTATTGCTACACCTTC.

This clone is classed as medium-sized. The genes are TRBV12-3 or TRBV12-4 and TRBJ2-5; D gene ambiguous. V shed 2 bases and J shed 3 bases, with 10 bases lying between them. The CDR3 is made up of 14 amino acids. CDR3 DNA sequence: TGTGCCAGCAGTTTATTCTCTGGGAAAGAGACCCAGTACTTC. It yields the protein CASSLFSGKETQYF.

This clone appeared many times. CDR3 in amino acids: CASSLYTPGQSKETQYF. CDR3 nucleotides: TGCGCCAGCAGCCTCTACACCCCGGGACAGTCGAAAGAGACCCAGTACTTC. The V call is TRBV4-1, the J call TRBJ2-5; TRBD1 aligns across 7 bases. This CDR3 is built from 17 residues. Trimming cost V 4 bases and J 3 bases; bases outside gene matches: 14. Germline assignment: CDR1 MGHRA and CDR2 YSYEKL.

This clone was observed many times. The rearrangement links TRBV7-9 to TRBJ2-6; D is ambiguous. Trimming cost V 1 base and J 1 base, with 8 bases left between them. The length of the CDR3 is 16 residues. Germline loops: CDR1 SEHNR, CDR2 FQNEAQ (reference sequence). This chain's CDR3 is CASSLVVGSGANVLTF. The CDR3 nucleotides read TGTGCCAGCAGCTTAGTTGTAGGTTCTGGGGCCAACGTCCTGACTTTC.

Remarks on this clone: Relative to the germline gene, one junction end is altered; a read error may explain this. V usage is TRBV10-3 and J usage is TRBJ1-2; 8 bases line up with TRBD1. The CDR3 consists of 17 residues. Germline loops: CDR1 ENHRY, CDR2 SYGVKD. The chain's CDR3 is CAISESTRTGYMNGYTF. The CDR3 DNA follows: TGTGCCATCAGTGAGTCGACTAGGACAGGGTATATGAATGGCTACACATTC.

This clone turned up a few times. This chain uses TRBV25-1 with TRBJ1-4; D is possibly TRBD1 (6 bases). The CDR3 length is 15 residues. Deletions cut 3 bases from V and 8 bases from J, with 16 bases between. Germline-derived CDR1 and CDR2 are MGHDK and SYGVNS. The CDR3 is CASSEATTGQEKLFF. Written as DNA, the CDR3 is TGTGCCAGCAGTGAGGCGACGACGGGACAAGAAAAACTGTTTTTT.